These T cell receptor beta chains were read from a single sample in a study of shared clonotypes between healthy human individuals. Here immunoSEQ multiplex PCR was the method, and the copy in TCRdb shows in-frame clones only, minus some. The table lists some 900,000 clones, 60% to 85% of them singletons. Sequencing was carried out using memory CD4+ T cells sorted from blood. The source of these receptors is a man aged 18 to 30 in good health. CDR3s include the opening cysteine and the closing phenylalanine or tryptophan. Fields, in order: clone size, J gene, V gene, D gene, CDR3 DNA, CDR3 protein. The D gene is left open where the match is weak. Clone size is given for some rows only: seen once, a few or many times, or a class if the clone is expanded.

-,TRBJ2-3,TRBV2,-,TGTGCCAGTGTAGCGGAGGCCACAGATACGCAGTATTTT,CASVAEATDTQYF
-,TRBJ1-6,TRBV6-1,TRBD1,TGTGCCAGCAGTGAGCGAGGACAGGGGGAGAAAAGGTATAATTCACCCCTCCACTTT,CASSERGQGEKRYNSPLHF
-,TRBJ2-3,TRBV6-5,TRBD2,TGTGCCAGCACCCGAAGCGGGGCCGGCACAGATACGCAGTATTTT,CASTRSGAGTDTQYF
-,TRBJ2-1,TRBV4-1,-,TGCGCCAGCAGCCAAGCACAGGGTAGCTCCTACAATGAGCAGTTCTTC,CASSQAQGSSYNEQFF
-,TRBJ2-3,TRBV7-9,TRBD2,TGTGCCAGCAGCTTTTTTCCTAGCGGGAGCGCGGGCGCAGATACGCAGTATTTT,CASSFFPSGSAGADTQYF
-,TRBJ2-4,TRBV11-2,TRBD2,TGTGCCAGCAGCTTAGATTCCCTAGCGGGAGGCCCTATTCAGTACTTC,CASSLDSLAGGPIQYF
-,TRBJ2-5,TRBV5-1,-,TGCGCCAGCAGCTTGGGATTTAGGGGGGAGACCCAGTACTTC,CASSLGFRGETQYF
-,TRBJ1-2,TRBV7-3,-,TGTGCCAGCAGCTTAACCCTACCCCAGGGTAGGTGGGGCTACACCTTC,CASSLTLPQGRWGYTF
-,TRBJ2-7,TRBV7-9,-,TGTGCCAGCAGCTTAGCGGAACAGGGAAACGAGCAGTACTTC,CASSLAEQGNEQYF
-,TRBJ2-7,TRBV28,-,TGTGCCAGCATTCAGGGGTCGAGCTACGAGCAGTACTTC,CASIQGSSYEQYF
-,TRBJ2-7,TRBV6-1,TRBD2,TGTGCCAGCAGTGAAGGGCGGGGGTCCACCTACGAGCAGTACTTC,CASSEGRGSTYEQYF
-,TRBJ1-2,TRBV29-1,-,TGCAGCGTTGCTTTGCTGGATGGGGATGGCTACACCTTC,CSVALLDGDGYTF
few,TRBJ1-5,TRBV28,-,TGTGCCAGCAGTTTACTGGAGAAGAGCAATCAGCCCCAGCATTTT,CASSLLEKSNQPQHF
-,TRBJ2-7,TRBV5-1,TRBD1,TGCGCCAGCAGCTTGGGGACAGGGGGGTTCTACGAGCAGTACTTC,CASSLGTGGFYEQYF
-,TRBJ2-7,TRBV9,-,TGTGCCAGCAGCGTAGGCGGAGGACCGGTCTACGAGCAGTACTTC,CASSVGGGPVYEQYF
once,TRBJ1-6,TRBV6-1,TRBD1,TGTGCCAGCATCGAAAGGGGCAGGGGGGTTTCACCCCTCCACTTT,CASIERGRGVSPLHF
-,TRBJ1-2,TRBV6-1,-,TGTGCCAGCACACGGGGCTACTATGGCTACACCTTC,CASTRGYYGYTF
once,TRBJ1-2,TRBV5-4,TRBD1,TGTGCCAGCAGCACTAGGACAGGGGAATATGGCTACACCTTC,CASSTRTGEYGYTF
-,TRBJ2-7,TRBV23-1,TRBD1,TGCGCCAGCAGTCAAGGGGGACAGGCCCCGCAGTACTTC,CASSQGGQAPQYF
-,TRBJ2-5,TRBV30,-,TGTGCCTGGAGCCAGCTGGGGGGAGAGACCCAGTACTTC,CAWSQLGGETQYF
-,TRBJ1-2,TRBV25-1,TRBD1,TGTGCCAGCAGTACAGGGACAGTTGGCTACACCTTC,CASSTGTVGYTF
-,TRBJ2-7,TRBV5-1,-,TGCGCCAGCAGCTTGGCCCCCGGCTACGAGCAGTACTTC,CASSLAPGYEQYF
-,TRBJ2-2,TRBV19,-,TGTGCCAGTAGTAAGGTGCTCGGGGAGCTGTTTTTT,CASSKVLGELFF
-,TRBJ1-2,TRBV6-1,TRBD1,TGTGCCAGCAGTGAGGGACCGGGACAGAAAAGCTACACCTTC,CASSEGPGQKSYTF
once,TRBJ1-5,TRBV6-1,-,TGTGCCAGCAGTGGACAGCTCAATCAGCCCCAGCATTTT,CASSGQLNQPQHF
-,TRBJ2-4,TRBV9,TRBD1,TGTGCCAGCAGCGCGGGACAGACGGACATTCAGTACTTC,CASSAGQTDIQYF
-,TRBJ2-1,TRBV9,-,TGTGCCAGCAGCCTCGAGATGGACGGGTCCTACAATGAGCAGTTCTTC,CASSLEMDGSYNEQFF